A selection of T cell receptor beta chains follows, all from one sample in a study of T cells in Graves' hyperthyroidism and ophthalmopathy. TCRdb fed the multiplex PCR reads into MiXCR, producing one record per CDR3 protein. Among around 300,000 distinct CDR3 sequences listed, about 14% were seen once. The sample consisted of blood. These receptors came from a woman aged 30 to 39 with Graves' hyperthyroidism that later progressed to Graves' ophthalmopathy. Each CDR3 is given with its conserved first and last residue. D genes are given only for firm matches. A row's size may be missing; if present it is once, few, many or a size class.

CDR3 DNA,CDR3 protein,D gene,clone size,J gene,V gene
TGTGCCAGCAGAATATTACAGGGGAACACTGAAGCTTTCTTT,CASRILQGNTEAFF,.,many,TRBJ1-1,TRBV27
TGCAGCGTTGAAGTTGGCATCTACAATGAGCAGTTCTTC,CSVEVGIYNEQFF,.,many,TRBJ2-1,TRBV29-1
TGTGCCAGCTCACCAAAAGGGGCCCAACATGAAAAACTGTTTTTT,CASSPKGAQHEKLFF,.,many,TRBJ1-4,TRBV18
TGTGCCAGCTCAAAGGGGGGCCACGAGCAGTACTTC,CASSKGGHEQYF,.,many,TRBJ2-7,TRBV18
TGTGCCAGTAGTGAGTACCGGTTGACGGGGGGCGAGCAGTACTTC,CASSEYRLTGGEQYF,TRBD2,.,TRBJ2-7,TRBV19
TGTGCCAGCAGTGCCTCATGGGACACTGAAGCTTTCTTT,CASSASWDTEAFF,.,many,TRBJ1-1,TRBV2
TGTGCCAGCAGCGTAGTCGTTGCGACCGGGAAGCTGTTTTTT,CASSVVVATGKLFF,.,.,TRBJ2-2,TRBV9
TGTGCCAGCAGTTACTCCCAATCCTACGAGCAGTACTTC,CASSYSQSYEQYF,.,.,TRBJ2-7,TRBV6-2/TRBV6-3
TGTGCCAGCAGCTTGAGTGGCGTAGCGGCCACAGATACGCAGTATTTT,CASSLSGVAATDTQYF,.,many,TRBJ2-3,TRBV7-3
TGTGCCAGCTCACCATCGTCGGGGGGGATAGATACGCAGTATTTT,CASSPSSGGIDTQYF,TRBD2,many,TRBJ2-3,TRBV18
TGTGCCAGCAGCCAAGACACGGGGCCGGCTCCCCGGGTAGATACGCAGTATTTT,CASSQDTGPAPRVDTQYF,.,many,TRBJ2-3,TRBV3-1
TGTGCCAGCAGCTTATGGAGGGAGAGGGGAGATACGCAGTATTTT,CASSLWRERGDTQYF,.,many,TRBJ2-3,TRBV7-8
TGTGCCAGCAGCTTACAGACTAGCCGGAGTGAGCAGTTCTTC,CASSLQTSRSEQFF,TRBD2,few,TRBJ2-1,TRBV7-3
TGTGCCAGCAGCCTCACAGGGGGCAACACTGAAGCTTTCTTT,CASSLTGGNTEAFF,TRBD1,many,TRBJ1-1,TRBV27
TGTGCCAGCACCACGACAGGGCACGATGGCTACACCTTC,CASTTTGHDGYTF,TRBD1,many,TRBJ1-2,TRBV5-5
TGTGCCAGCAGCGTAGGACTAGCGGGAAACTACGAGCAGTACTTC,CASSVGLAGNYEQYF,TRBD2,many,TRBJ2-7,TRBV9
TGTGCCAGCAGACCTCAGGCATTTGGCAATCAGCCCCAGCATTTT,CASRPQAFGNQPQHF,.,many,TRBJ1-5,TRBV28
TGTGCCACCAGTGATTTCAGCGGAACCTACAATGAGCAGTTCTTC,CATSDFSGTYNEQFF,.,many,TRBJ2-1,TRBV24-1
TGTGCCATCAGTGATTTGGGGGGACAGCGGGAGAAGGGGTACGAGCAGTACTTC,CAISDLGGQREKGYEQYF,.,.,TRBJ2-7,TRBV10-3
TGTGCCAGCAGCCAAGGTCTAGCGGGCCCGGGGGATGAGCAGTTCTTC,CASSQGLAGPGDEQFF,TRBD2,.,TRBJ2-1,TRBV4-2
TGTGCCAGCGGTTTAAGTCCCAACTACGAGCAGTACTTC,CASGLSPNYEQYF,.,.,TRBJ2-7,TRBV27
TGTGCCACCAGCAGAGGTACGGGGACGCAGTACTTC,CATSRGTGTQYF,.,once,TRBJ2-5,TRBV15
TGTGCCAGCAGCCGGGGGGGGGCCCGAGGCTACGAGCAGTACTTC,CASSRGGARGYEQYF,TRBD2,.,TRBJ2-7,TRBV11-2
TGCAGTGCTAGCGACGGCTATGGTTACAATGAGCAGTTCTTC,CSASDGYGYNEQFF,.,many,TRBJ2-1,TRBV20-1
TGTGCCATCAGTGAGTCTGGGAAACCCACCGGGGAGCTGTTTTTT,CAISESGKPTGELFF,.,.,TRBJ2-2,TRBV10-3
TGCAGCGTTCTAGAGGTGGGGGGAGAAGCTTTCTTT,CSVLEVGGEAFF,.,many,TRBJ1-1,TRBV29-1
TGCGCCAGCAGCTTAGGAAGGGACAGGGGTATGAACACTGAAGCTTTCTTT,CASSLGRDRGMNTEAFF,TRBD1,.,TRBJ1-1,TRBV5-1
TGTGCCAGTAGCTTGAACAGGGGGCGGGAGACCCAGTACTTC,CASSLNRGRETQYF,TRBD1,.,TRBJ2-5,TRBV19
TGTGCCTGGAAGGACACAAAACTAGTGCGAACAAATGGTGAGCAGTTCTTC,CAWKDTKLVRTNGEQFF,.,many,TRBJ2-1,TRBV30
TGTGCCAGCAGCCTTAGCGGGAATCTCCTAAACATTCAGTACTTC,CASSLSGNLLNIQYF,TRBD2,many,TRBJ2-4,TRBV11-2
TGTGCCACCAGTGATTCCGTCAGGGACAACACCGGGGAGCTGTTTTTT,CATSDSVRDNTGELFF,.,many,TRBJ2-2,TRBV24-1
TGCGCCAGCAGCCCCAGGACAGGGTCCGACGAGCAGTACTTC,CASSPRTGSDEQYF,TRBD1,many,TRBJ2-7,TRBV5-1
TGTGCCAGCTCACCGAGTGACAGATTATGGGGCTACACCTTC,CASSPSDRLWGYTF,.,many,TRBJ1-2,TRBV18
TGTGCCAGCAGCTTCCGACAGGGAGAATATGGCTACACCTTC,CASSFRQGEYGYTF,TRBD1,few,TRBJ1-2,TRBV5-5
TGTGCCACCCTAAAAGGGGATGCAGAGACCCAGTACTTC,CATLKGDAETQYF,.,few,TRBJ2-5,TRBV24-1
TGTGCCAGCAGCGATCTAGCGGGAGACCAAGAGACCCAGTACTTC,CASSDLAGDQETQYF,TRBD2,many,TRBJ2-5,TRBV5-6
TGTGCCAGCGCTAGCGGCCTCACTGGGGCCAACGTCCTGACTTTC,CASASGLTGANVLTF,TRBD2,many,TRBJ2-6,TRBV6-2/TRBV6-3
TGTGCCAGCAGGCTCTCCGGGACGGGGACCTACGAGCAGTACTTC,CASRLSGTGTYEQYF,.,many,TRBJ2-7,TRBV12-3/TRBV12-4
TGTGCCAGCAGCTTAACTACTCTAGCGGGAGGAGGGGAGACCCAGTACTTC,CASSLTTLAGGGETQYF,TRBD2,few,TRBJ2-5,TRBV7-6
TGTGCCAGCAGTCTTCGATCGGACAGGGTGGGGTCCTACGAGCAGTACTTC,CASSLRSDRVGSYEQYF,TRBD1,.,TRBJ2-7,TRBV6-1
TGCGCCAGCAGCCAATTGTACATCTCTGGAAACACCATATATTTT,CASSQLYISGNTIYF,.,.,TRBJ1-3,TRBV4-1
TGTGCCAGCGGGTACCTATCGATCTACAATGAGCAGTTCTTC,CASGYLSIYNEQFF,.,many,TRBJ2-1,TRBV2
TGTGCCAGCAGGCAGACGGGTACCCTGAACACTGAAGCTTTCTTT,CASRQTGTLNTEAFF,.,many,TRBJ1-1,TRBV6-1
TGTGCCTGGAGCGAGGGCGGAGGGAACACCATATATTTT,CAWSEGGGNTIYF,.,many,TRBJ1-3,TRBV30
TGTGCCAGCAGCTTGGAGCCGGGTAATTCACCCCTCCACTTT,CASSLEPGNSPLHF,.,many,TRBJ1-6,TRBV5-8
TGTGCCACCAGCAGAGATGCAAGGCTAGCGGGGTACACAGATACGCAGTATTTT,CATSRDARLAGYTDTQYF,TRBD2,many,TRBJ2-3,TRBV15
TGTGCCAGCAGCGGAACCCTACTTATTTCCGGGGCCAACGTCCTGACTTTC,CASSGTLLISGANVLTF,.,.,TRBJ2-6,TRBV9
TGTGCCAATAGTTACGGACCGCCCAGTGAGCAGTACTTC,CANSYGPPSEQYF,.,.,TRBJ2-7,TRBV19
TGTGCCAGCAGCTTAGTTGGGGGTGGGGCTGAAGCTTTCTTT,CASSLVGGGAEAFF,.,many,TRBJ1-1,TRBV7-9
TGTGCCAGCGCGGGACAGAGCTACAATGAGCAGTTCTTC,CASAGQSYNEQFF,.,many,TRBJ2-1,TRBV12-3/TRBV12-4
TGTGCCAGCTATCTTAAAGGACAGGGCCTACTCGGTGAAGCTTTCTTT,CASYLKGQGLLGEAFF,TRBD1,many,TRBJ1-1,TRBV12-3/TRBV12-4